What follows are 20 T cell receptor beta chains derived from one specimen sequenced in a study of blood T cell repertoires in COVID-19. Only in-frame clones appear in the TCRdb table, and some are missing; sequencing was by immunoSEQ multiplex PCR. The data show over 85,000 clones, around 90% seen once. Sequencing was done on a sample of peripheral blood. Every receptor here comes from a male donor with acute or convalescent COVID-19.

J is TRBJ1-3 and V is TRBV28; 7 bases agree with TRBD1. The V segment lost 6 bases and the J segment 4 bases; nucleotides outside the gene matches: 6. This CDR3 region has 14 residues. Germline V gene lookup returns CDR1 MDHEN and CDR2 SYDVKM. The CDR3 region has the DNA TGTGCCAGCAGCCCGGGACAGCTCGGAAACACCATATATTTT. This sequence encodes CASSPGQLGNTIYF.

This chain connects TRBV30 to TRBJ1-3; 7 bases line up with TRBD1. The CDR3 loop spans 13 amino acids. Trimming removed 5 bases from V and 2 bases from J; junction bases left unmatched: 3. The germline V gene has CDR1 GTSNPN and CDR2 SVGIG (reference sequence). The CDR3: CAWGTGAGNTIYF. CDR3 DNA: TGTGCCTGGGGAACAGGGGCTGGAAACACCATATATTTT.

For the CDR3, the DNA is TGTGCCAGCAGCTTGGAGGCGAGGGTCTCGGGCTACACCTTC. Amino acid sequence: CASSLEARVSGYTF. The V gene is TRBV5-5, the J gene TRBJ1-2; no clear D gene. V was trimmed by 0 bases and J by 8 bases, leaving 14 bases between them. The CDR3 consists of 14 residues. Germline CDR1 and CDR2: SGHKS and YYEKEE (reference sequence).

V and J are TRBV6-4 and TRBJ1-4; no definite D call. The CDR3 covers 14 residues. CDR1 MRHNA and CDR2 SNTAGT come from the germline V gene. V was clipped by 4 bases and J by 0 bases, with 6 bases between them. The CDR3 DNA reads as TGTGCCAGCAGTGTGGCCGCAACTAATGAAAAACTGTTTTTT. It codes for CASSVAATNEKLFF.

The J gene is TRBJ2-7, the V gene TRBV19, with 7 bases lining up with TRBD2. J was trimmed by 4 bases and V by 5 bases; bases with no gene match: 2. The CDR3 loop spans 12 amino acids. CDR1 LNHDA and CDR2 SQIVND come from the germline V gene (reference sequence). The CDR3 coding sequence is TGTGCCAGTAGTCCGGGGGGTTACGAGCAGTACTTC. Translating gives CASSPGGYEQYF.

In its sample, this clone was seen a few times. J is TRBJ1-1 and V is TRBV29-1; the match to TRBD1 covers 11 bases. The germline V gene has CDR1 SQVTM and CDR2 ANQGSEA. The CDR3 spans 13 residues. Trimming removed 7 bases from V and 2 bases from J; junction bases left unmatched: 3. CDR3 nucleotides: TGCAGCGGAGGGACAGGGGGAAACACTGAAGCTTTCTTT. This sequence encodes CSGGTGGNTEAFF.

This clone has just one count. CDR3 residues: CSVRQAHSTDTQYF. The CDR3 DNA sequence: TGCAGCGTCCGACAGGCCCATAGCACAGATACGCAGTATTTT. The gene calls are TRBV29-1 and TRBJ2-3; tentative D call: TRBD1 (6 bases). The CDR3 is 14 amino acids. Trimming removed 6 bases at V and 0 bases at J, with 13 bases between. Germline V gene lookup returns CDR1 SQVTM and CDR2 ANQGSEA.

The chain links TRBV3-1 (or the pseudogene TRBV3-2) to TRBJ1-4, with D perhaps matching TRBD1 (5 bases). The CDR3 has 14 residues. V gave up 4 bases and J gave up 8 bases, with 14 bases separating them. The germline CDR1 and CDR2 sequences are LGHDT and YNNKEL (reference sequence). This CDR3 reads CASSPTNGGEKLFF. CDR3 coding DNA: TGTGCCAGCAGCCCAACGAACGGGGGGGAAAAACTGTTTTTT.

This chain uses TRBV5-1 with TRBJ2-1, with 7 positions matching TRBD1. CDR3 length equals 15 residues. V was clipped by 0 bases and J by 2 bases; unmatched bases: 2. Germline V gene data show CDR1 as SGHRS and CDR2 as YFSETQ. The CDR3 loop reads CASSLDRGPYNEQFF. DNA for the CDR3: TGCGCCAGCAGCTTGGACAGGGGTCCCTACAATGAGCAGTTCTTC.

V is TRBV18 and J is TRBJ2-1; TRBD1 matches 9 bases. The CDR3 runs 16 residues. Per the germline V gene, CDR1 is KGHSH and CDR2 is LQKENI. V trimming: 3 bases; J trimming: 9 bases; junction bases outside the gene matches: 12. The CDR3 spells CASSPMAVTGGGEQFF. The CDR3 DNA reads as TGTGCCAGCTCACCCATGGCGGTGACAGGGGGAGGTGAGCAGTTCTTC.

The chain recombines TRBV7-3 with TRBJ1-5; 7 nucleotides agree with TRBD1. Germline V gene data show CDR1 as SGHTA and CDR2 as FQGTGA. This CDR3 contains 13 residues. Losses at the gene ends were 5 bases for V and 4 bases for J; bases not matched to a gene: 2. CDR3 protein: CASSPGGNQPQHF. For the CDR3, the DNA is TGTGCCAGCAGCCCAGGGGGTAATCAGCCCCAGCATTTT. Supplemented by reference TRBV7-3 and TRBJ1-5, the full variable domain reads GAGVSQTPSNKVTEKGKYVELRCDPISGHTALYWYRQSLGQGPEFLIYFQGTGAADDSGLPNDRFFAVRPEGSVSTLKIQRTERGDSAVYLCASSPGGNQPQHFGDGTRLSIL.

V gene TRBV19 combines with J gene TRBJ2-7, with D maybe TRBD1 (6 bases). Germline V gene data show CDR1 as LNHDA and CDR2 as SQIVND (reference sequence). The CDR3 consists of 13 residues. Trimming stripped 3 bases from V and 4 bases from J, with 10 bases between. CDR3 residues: CASSIRGPYEQYF. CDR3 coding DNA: TGTGCCAGTAGTATCAGGGGACCATACGAGCAGTACTTC.

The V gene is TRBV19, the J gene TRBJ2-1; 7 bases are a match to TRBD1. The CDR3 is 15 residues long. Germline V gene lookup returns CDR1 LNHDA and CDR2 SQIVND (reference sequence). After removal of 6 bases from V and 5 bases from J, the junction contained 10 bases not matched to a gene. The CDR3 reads CASSLGQGVNNEQFF. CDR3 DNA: TGTGCCAGTAGCCTCGGCCAGGGGGTGAACAATGAGCAGTTCTTC. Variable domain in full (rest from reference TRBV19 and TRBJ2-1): DGGITQSPKYLFRKEGQNVTLSCEQNLNHDAMYWYRQDPGQGLRLIYYSQIVNDFQKGDIAEGYSVSREKKESFPLTVTSAQKNPTAFYLCASSLGQGVNNEQFFGPGTRLTVL.

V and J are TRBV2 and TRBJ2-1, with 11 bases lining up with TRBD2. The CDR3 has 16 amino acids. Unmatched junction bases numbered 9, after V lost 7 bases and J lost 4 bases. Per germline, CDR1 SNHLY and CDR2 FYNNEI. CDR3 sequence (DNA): TGTGCCAGCAAACGATTAGGGACTAGCGGTTACAATGAGCAGTTCTTC. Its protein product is CASKRLGTSGYNEQFF.

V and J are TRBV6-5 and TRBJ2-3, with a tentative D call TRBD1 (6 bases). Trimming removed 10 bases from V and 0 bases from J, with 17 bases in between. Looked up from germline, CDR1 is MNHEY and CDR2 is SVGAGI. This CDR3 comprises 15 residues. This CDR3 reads CATKRQASSTDTQYF. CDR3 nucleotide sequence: TGTGCCACCAAGAGACAGGCTTCGAGCACAGATACGCAGTATTTT.

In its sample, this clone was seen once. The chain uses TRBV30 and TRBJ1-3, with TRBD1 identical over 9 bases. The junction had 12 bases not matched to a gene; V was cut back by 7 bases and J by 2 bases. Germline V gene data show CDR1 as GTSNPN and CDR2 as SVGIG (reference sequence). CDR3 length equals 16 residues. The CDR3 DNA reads TGTGCCTCCGGGACAGGGTTTGGTTTGGCTGGAAACACCATATATTTT. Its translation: CASGTGFGLAGNTIYF.

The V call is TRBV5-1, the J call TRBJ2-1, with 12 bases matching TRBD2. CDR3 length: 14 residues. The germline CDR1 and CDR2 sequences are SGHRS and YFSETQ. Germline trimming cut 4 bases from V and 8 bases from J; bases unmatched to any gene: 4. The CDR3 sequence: CASSLAGGHDEQFF. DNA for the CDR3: TGCGCCAGCAGCCTAGCGGGGGGGCATGATGAGCAGTTCTTC.

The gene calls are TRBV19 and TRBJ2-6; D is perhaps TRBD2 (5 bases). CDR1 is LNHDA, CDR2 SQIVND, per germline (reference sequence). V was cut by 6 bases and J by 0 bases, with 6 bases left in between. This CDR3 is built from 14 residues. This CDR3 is CASSEGSGANVLTF. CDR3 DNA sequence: TGTGCCAGTAGCGAGGGCTCTGGGGCCAACGTCCTGACTTTC. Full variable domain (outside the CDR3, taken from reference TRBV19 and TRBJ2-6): DGGITQSPKYLFRKEGQNVTLSCEQNLNHDAMYWYRQDPGQGLRLIYYSQIVNDFQKGDIAEGYSVSREKKESFPLTVTSAQKNPTAFYLCASSEGSGANVLTFGAGSRLTVL.

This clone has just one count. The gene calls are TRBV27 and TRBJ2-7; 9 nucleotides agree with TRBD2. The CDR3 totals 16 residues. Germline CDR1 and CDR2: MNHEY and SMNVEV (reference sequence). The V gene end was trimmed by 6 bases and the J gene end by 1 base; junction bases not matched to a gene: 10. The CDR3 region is CASRWSGGPQSYEQYF. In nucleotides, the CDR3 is TGTGCCAGCAGATGGAGCGGGGGGCCCCAATCCTACGAGCAGTACTTC.

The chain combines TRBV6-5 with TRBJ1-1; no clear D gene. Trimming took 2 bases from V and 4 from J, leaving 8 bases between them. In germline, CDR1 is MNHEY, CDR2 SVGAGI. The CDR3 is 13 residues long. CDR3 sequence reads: CASSYPGTTEAFF. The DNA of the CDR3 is TGTGCCAGCAGTTACCCAGGTACCACTGAAGCTTTCTTT.